This T cell receptor beta chain was profiled in a study of patients and donors after allogeneic stem cell transplantation. Germline loops: CDR1 SGHTA, CDR2 FQGNSA. V gave up 5 bases and J gave up 4 bases; unmatched junction bases: 7. The CDR3 length is 14 residues. This clonotype was counted between two and nine times. TCRdb reprocessed the RT-PCR reads via MiXCR and lists one record per CDR3 protein. The data show 1,500 or so distinct CDR3 sequences, approximately 23% seen once. The sequence came from a human donor who was either an allogeneic HSCT recipient or a stem cell or donor lymphocyte infusion donor (not recorded which). It is not recorded whose cells these are; they may come from a transplant donor. The specimen sequenced was blood, either unsorted or a sorted T cell fraction (not recorded which). The V gene is TRBV7-2, the J gene TRBJ2-5; 7 bases are shared with TRBD2. CDR3 sequence (DNA): TGTGCCAGCAGCGGGACTTGGGGGGGAGAGACCCAGTACTTC. Its translation is CASSGTWGGETQYF.